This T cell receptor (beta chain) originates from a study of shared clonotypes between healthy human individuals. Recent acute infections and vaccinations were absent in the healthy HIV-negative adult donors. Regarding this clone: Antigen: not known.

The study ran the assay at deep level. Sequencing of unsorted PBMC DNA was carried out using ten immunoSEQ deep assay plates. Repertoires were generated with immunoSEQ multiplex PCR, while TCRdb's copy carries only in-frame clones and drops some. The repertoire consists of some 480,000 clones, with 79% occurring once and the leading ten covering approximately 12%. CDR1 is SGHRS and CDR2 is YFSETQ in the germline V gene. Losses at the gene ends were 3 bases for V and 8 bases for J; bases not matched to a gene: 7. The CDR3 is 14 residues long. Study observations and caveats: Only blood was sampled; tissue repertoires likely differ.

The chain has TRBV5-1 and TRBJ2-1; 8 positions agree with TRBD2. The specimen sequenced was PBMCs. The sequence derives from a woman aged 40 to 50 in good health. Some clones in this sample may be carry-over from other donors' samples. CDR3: CASSWTSTRDEQFF. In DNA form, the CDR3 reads TGCGCCAGCAGCTGGACTAGCACTCGGGATGAGCAGTTCTTC.